This T cell receptor (beta chain) is drawn from a study of cytomegalovirus exposure and HLA in healthy donors. 60 Vbeta and 13 Jbeta primers were used in PCR. Here immunoSEQ multiplex PCR was the method, and the copy in TCRdb shows in-frame clones only, minus some. This sample has 150,000 to 200,000 clones, with about 88% found just once. Overall study findings and caveats: Later work showed greater clonal expansion in HLA-associated TCR beta chains than in equally common others.

This clone was observed a few times. What it binds is unknown. The CDR3 runs to 14 residues. The V and J ends lost 4 bases and 8 bases, in that order; junction bases with no gene match: 7. Germline lookup yields CDR1 SNHLY and CDR2 FYNNEI. The rearrangement links TRBV2 to TRBJ1-4; 7 nucleotides match TRBD1. Sequenced: PBMCs. The sequence was obtained from a man aged 18 to 29 in good health and CMV-seropositive. CDR3 in amino acids: CASSGGRGDEKLFF. The CDR3 DNA is TGTGCCAGCAGTGGTGGCAGGGGGGACGAAAAACTGTTTTTT. The entire variable domain, with the rest obtained from reference TRBV2 and TRBJ1-4, is as follows: EPEVTQTPSHQVTQMGQEVILRCVPISNHLYFYWYRQILGQKVEFLVSFYNNEISEKSEIFDDQFSVERPDGSNFTLKIRSTKLEDSAMYFCASSGGRGDEKLFFGSGTQLSVL.